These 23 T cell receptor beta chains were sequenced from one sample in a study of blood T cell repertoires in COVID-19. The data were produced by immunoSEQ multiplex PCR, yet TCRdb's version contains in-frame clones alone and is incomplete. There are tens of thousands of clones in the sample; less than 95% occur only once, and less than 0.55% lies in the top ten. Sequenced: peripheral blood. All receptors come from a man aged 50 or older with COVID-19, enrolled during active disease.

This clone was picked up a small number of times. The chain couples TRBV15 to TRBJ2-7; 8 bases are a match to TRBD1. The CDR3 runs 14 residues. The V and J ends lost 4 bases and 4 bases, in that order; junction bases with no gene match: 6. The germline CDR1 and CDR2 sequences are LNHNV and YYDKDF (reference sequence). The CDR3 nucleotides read TGTGCCACCAGCACAGGGGGCGACGGTTACGAGCAGTACTTC. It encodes CATSTGGDGYEQYF.

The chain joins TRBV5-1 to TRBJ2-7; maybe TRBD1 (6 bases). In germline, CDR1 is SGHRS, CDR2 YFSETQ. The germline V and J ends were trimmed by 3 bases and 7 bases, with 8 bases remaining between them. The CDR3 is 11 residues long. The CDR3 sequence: CASSSTGEQYF. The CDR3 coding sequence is TGCGCCAGCAGCTCAACAGGGGAGCAGTACTTC.

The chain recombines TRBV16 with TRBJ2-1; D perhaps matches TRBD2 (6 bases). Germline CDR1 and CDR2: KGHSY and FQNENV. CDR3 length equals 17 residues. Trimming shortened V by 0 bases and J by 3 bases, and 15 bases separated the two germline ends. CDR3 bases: TGTGCCAGCAGCCAATCGATAGCGGCCCTGTACTACAATGAGCAGTTCTTC. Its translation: CASSQSIAALYYNEQFF.

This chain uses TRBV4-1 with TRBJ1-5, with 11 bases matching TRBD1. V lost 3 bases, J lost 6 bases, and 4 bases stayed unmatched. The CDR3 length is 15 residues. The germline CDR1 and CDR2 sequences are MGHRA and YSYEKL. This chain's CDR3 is CASSQGDRGFQPQHF. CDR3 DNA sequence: TGCGCCAGCAGCCAGGGGGACAGGGGGTTTCAGCCCCAGCATTTT.

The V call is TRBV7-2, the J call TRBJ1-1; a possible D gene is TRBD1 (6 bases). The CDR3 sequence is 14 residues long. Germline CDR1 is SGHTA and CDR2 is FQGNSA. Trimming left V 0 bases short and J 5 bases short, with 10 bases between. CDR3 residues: CASSLARGGTEAFF. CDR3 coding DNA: TGTGCCAGCAGCTTAGCCAGGGGAGGGACTGAAGCTTTCTTT.

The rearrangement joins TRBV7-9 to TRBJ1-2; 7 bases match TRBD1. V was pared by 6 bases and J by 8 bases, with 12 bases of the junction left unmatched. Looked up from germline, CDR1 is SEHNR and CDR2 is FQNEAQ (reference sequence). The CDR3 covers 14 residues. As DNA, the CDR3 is TGTGCCAGCAGGTTTGAGGGGGCAGGTAAGGGCTACACCTTC. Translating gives CASRFEGAGKGYTF.

The CDR3: CASLPGSRATEAFF. In DNA, the CDR3 is TGTGCCAGCCTCCCAGGATCCAGGGCAACTGAAGCTTTCTTT. The gene calls are TRBV19 and TRBJ1-1; D is possibly TRBD1 (5 bases). Between the trimmed V and J ends, which lost 9 bases and 5 bases, there was a span of 19 bases. CDR3 length equals 14 residues. CDR1 is LNHDA, CDR2 SQIVND, per germline (reference sequence).

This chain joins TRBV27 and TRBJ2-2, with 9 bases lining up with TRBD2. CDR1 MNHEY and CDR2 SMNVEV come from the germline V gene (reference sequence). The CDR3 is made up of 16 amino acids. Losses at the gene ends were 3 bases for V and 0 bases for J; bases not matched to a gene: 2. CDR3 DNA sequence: TGTGCCAGCAGTTTTTGGACTAGCGCGAACACCGGGGAGCTGTTTTTT. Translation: CASSFWTSANTGELFF.

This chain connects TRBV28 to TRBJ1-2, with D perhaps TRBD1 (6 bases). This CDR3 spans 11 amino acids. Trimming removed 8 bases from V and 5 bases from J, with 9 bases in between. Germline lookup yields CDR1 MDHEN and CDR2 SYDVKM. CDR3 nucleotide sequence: TGTGCCAGCGACACAGGGTATGGCTACACCTTC. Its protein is CASDTGYGYTF.

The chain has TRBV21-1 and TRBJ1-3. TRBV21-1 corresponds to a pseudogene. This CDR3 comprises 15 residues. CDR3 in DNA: TGTGCCAGCAGCAAATTCGCGGGTAATGGAAACACCATATATTTT. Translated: CASSKFAGNGNTIYF.

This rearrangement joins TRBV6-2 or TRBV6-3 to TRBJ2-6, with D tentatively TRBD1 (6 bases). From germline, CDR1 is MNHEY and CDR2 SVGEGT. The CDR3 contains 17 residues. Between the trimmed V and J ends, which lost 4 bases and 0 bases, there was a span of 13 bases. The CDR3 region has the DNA TGTGCCAGCAGTTCCCTAGGGACATACTCTGGGGCCAACGTCCTGACTTTC. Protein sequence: CASSSLGTYSGANVLTF.

The CDR3 DNA sequence: TGTGCCAGCAGTTTCGGGGAGACCCAGTACTTC. Its protein is CASSFGETQYF. The gene calls are TRBV28 and TRBJ2-5; D uncertain. The V gene's germline CDR1 is MDHEN and CDR2 SYDVKM. This CDR3 contains 11 residues. With 3 bases removed from V and 5 bases from J, the gap between germline ends came to 4 bases.

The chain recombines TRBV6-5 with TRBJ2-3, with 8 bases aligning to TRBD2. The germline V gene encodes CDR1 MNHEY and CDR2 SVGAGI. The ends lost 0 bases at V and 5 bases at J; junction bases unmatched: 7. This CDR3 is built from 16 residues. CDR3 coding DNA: TGTGCCAGCAGTTACTCCCGCGGGGGGCGCAGAGATACGCAGTATTTT. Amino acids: CASSYSRGGRRDTQYF.

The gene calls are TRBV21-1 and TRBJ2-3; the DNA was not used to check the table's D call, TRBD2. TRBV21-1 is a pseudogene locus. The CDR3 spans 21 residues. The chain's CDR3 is CASSQDRGREGAQCGTDTQYF. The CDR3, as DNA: TGTGCCAGCAGCCAAGACAGGGGACGGGAGGGGGCGCAATGTGGCACAGATACGCAGTATTTT.

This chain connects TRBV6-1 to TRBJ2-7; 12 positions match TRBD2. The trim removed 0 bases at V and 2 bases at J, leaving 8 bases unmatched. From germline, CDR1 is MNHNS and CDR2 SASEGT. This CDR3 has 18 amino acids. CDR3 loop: CASSEALTSGSPPYEQYF. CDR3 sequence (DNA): TGTGCCAGCAGTGAAGCGCTGACTAGCGGGAGTCCTCCCTACGAGCAGTACTTC.

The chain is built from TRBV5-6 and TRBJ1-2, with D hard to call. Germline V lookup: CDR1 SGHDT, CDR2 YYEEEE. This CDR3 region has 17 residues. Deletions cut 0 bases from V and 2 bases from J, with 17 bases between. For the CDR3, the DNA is TGTGCCAGCAGCTTGGTCAGGCATGGTAGGATGAACTATGGCTACACCTTC. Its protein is CASSLVRHGRMNYGYTF.

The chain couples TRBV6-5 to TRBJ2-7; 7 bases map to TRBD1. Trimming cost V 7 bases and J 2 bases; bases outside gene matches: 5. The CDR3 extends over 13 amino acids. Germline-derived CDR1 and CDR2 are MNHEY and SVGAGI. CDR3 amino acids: CASTDRKTYEQYF. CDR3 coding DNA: TGTGCCAGCACGGACAGGAAGACCTACGAGCAGTACTTC.

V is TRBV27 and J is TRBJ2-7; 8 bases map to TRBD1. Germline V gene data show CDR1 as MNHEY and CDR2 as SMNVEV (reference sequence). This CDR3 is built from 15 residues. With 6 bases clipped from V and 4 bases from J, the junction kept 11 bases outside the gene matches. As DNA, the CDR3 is TGTGCCAGCAGGGGTGGACAGGGATACGTTTACGAGCAGTACTTC. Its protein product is CASRGGQGYVYEQYF.

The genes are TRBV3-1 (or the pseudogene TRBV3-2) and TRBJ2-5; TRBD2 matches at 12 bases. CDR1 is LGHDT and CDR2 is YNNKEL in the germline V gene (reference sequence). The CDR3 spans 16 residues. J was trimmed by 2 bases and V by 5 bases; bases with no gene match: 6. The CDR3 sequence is CASSSPGLAGQETQYF. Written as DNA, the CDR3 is TGTGCCAGCAGCTCTCCAGGACTAGCGGGACAAGAGACCCAGTACTTC.

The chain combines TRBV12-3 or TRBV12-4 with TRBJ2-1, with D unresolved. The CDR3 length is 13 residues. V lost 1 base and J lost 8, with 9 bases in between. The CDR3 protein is CASSLGHLDEQFF. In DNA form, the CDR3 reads TGTGCCAGCAGTTTAGGACACCTCGATGAGCAGTTCTTC.

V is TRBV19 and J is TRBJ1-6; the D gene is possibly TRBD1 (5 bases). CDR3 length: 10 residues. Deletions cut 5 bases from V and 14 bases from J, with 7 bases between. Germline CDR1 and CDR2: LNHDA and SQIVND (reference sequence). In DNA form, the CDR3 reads TGTGCCAGTAGTGACAGCACCCTCCACTTT. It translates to CASSDSTLHF.

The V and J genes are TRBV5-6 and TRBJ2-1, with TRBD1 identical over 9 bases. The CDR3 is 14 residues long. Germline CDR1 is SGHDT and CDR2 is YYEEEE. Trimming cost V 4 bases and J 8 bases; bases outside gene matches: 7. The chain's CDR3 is CASSPTTGGYEQFF. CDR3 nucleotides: TGTGCCAGCAGCCCCACCACAGGGGGCTATGAGCAGTTCTTC.

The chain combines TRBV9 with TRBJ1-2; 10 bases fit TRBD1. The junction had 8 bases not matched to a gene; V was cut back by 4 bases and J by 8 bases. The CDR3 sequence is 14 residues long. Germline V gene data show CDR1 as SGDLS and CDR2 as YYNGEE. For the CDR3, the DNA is TGTGCCAGCAGCCCCGGGACAGGGGATCGCGGCTACACCTTC. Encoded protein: CASSPGTGDRGYTF.